The 19 T cell receptor beta chains listed next were all sequenced from one sample in a study of OX40 agonist ivuxolimab in advanced cancers. TCRdb's copy holds only in-frame clones and misses some; the assay was immunoSEQ multiplex PCR. The table has about 40,000 clones, approximately 82% seen once. Material: CD4+ or CD8+ T cells sorted from blood, obtained in a trial of the OX40 agonist ivuxolimab. These receptors were collected from an adult with an advanced solid tumor such as melanoma, head and neck, liver or kidney cancer.

The chain has TRBV6-5 and TRBJ1-5; no reliable D call. The CDR3 loop spans 14 amino acids. Germline V gene lookup returns CDR1 MNHEY and CDR2 SVGAGI. The V and J ends lost 6 bases and 4 bases respectively, with 13 bases between them. The CDR3 nucleotides are TGTGCCAGCAGCTCTAGCCGGGAGAATCAGCCCCAGCATTTT. Protein: CASSSSRENQPQHF.

The chain couples TRBV25-1 to TRBJ2-5; D tentatively fits TRBD1 or TRBD2 (6 bases each). The CDR3 runs to 15 residues. V was cut by 8 bases and J by 4 bases, with 20 bases left in between. Germline CDR1 and CDR2: MGHDK and SYGVNS. The CDR3 loop reads CASSFEGGIVETQYF. The DNA for the CDR3 is TGTGCCAGCTCATTTGAGGGGGGTATAGTAGAGACCCAGTACTTC.

The V gene is TRBV6-4, the J gene TRBJ1-2, with D possibly matching TRBD1 (5 bases). The V and J ends lost 5 bases and 8 bases respectively, with 15 bases between them. Germline V CDR1 and CDR2: MRHNA, SNTAGT. The CDR3 length is 13 residues. The CDR3 is CASSRDPSGGYTF. DNA for the CDR3: TGTGCCAGCAGTAGGGACCCCTCGGGGGGCTACACCTTC.

This clone was observed a handful of times. This rearrangement joins TRBV7-3 to TRBJ2-1; D is undetermined. Trimming left V 1 base short and J 6 bases short, with 7 bases between. This CDR3 is built from 13 residues. Per the germline V gene, CDR1 is SGHTA and CDR2 is FQGTGA. Here the CDR3 reads CASSLSLGNEQFF. The CDR3 nucleotides read TGTGCCAGCAGCTTAAGCCTGGGCAATGAGCAGTTCTTC.

This rearrangement joins TRBV6-4 to TRBJ1-5; D ambiguous. The CDR3 runs to 13 residues. V was cut by 3 bases and J by 7 bases, with 10 bases left in between. Germline loops: CDR1 MRHNA, CDR2 SNTAGT. CDR3 protein: CASSEGRGQPQHF. CDR3 DNA: TGTGCCAGCAGTGAAGGACGCGGGCAGCCCCAGCATTTT.

The rearrangement uses TRBV19 and TRBJ2-1; D assignment may be TRBD1 or TRBD2 (5 bases each). V gave up 1 base and J gave up 7 bases, with 14 bases separating them. The CDR3 contains 15 residues. Germline CDR1 LNHDA, CDR2 SQIVND (reference sequence). The CDR3, as DNA: TGTGCCAGTAGTATAGCGACTACGGGACGGAATGAGCAGTTCTTC. It encodes CASSIATTGRNEQFF. Using reference TRBV19 and TRBJ2-1 for the parts outside the CDR3, the full variable domain is DGGITQSPKYLFRKEGQNVTLSCEQNLNHDAMYWYRQDPGQGLRLIYYSQIVNDFQKGDIAEGYSVSREKKESFPLTVTSAQKNPTAFYLCASSIATTGRNEQFFGPGTRLTVL.

The rearrangement uses TRBV28 and TRBJ1-2; 9 bases are shared with TRBD1. The CDR3 length is 15 residues. V was pared by 6 bases and J by 8 bases, with 13 bases of the junction left unmatched. Germline CDR1 MDHEN, CDR2 SYDVKM. CDR3 in DNA: TGTGCCAGCAGGCCTGGGACAGGGAATCTTCACGGCTACACCTTC. Translation gives CASRPGTGNLHGYTF.

J is TRBJ2-2 and V is TRBV10-1; D is tentatively TRBD1 or TRBD2 (6 bases each). Germline V gives CDR1 WNHNN, CDR2 SYGVQD (reference sequence). V lost 2 bases and J lost 8, with 12 bases in between. This CDR3 contains 14 residues. The CDR3 DNA follows: TGCGCCAGCAGTGAGCTTTCGGGGGCTGGGGAGCTGTTTTTT. It encodes CASSELSGAGELFF.

The V call is TRBV7-9, the J call TRBJ2-5; 7 nucleotides align to TRBD2. This CDR3 is built from 14 residues. Germline V lookup: CDR1 SEHNR, CDR2 FQNEAQ (reference sequence). Losses at the gene ends were 5 bases for V and 5 bases for J; bases not matched to a gene: 8. CDR3 DNA sequence: TGTGCCAGCAGCCCCGGCTGGGGAGGGGAGACCCAGTACTTC. It translates to CASSPGWGGETQYF.

This rearrangement joins TRBV10-3 to TRBJ2-3; D is unresolved. The CDR3 spans 13 residues. Trimming removed 6 bases from V and 2 bases from J, with 9 bases in between. Germline V lookup: CDR1 ENHRY, CDR2 SYGVKD. For the CDR3, the DNA is TGTGCCATCAGCGGCGACAACACAGATACGCAGTATTTT. Protein: CAISGDNTDTQYF.

This rearrangement joins TRBV4-2 to TRBJ2-1; either TRBD1 or TRBD2 may fit D (5 bases each). The CDR3 contains 17 residues. The germline gives CDR1 LGHNA, CDR2 YNFKEQ. Trimming removed 0 bases from V and 6 bases from J, with 18 bases in between. The CDR3 region has the DNA TGTGCCAGCAGCCAAGATTCCGGGGACCTACGGGGCAATGAGCAGTTCTTC. It translates to CASSQDSGDLRGNEQFF.

The chain carries TRBV19 and TRBJ1-1; 12 positions match TRBD1. Germline CDR1 and CDR2: LNHDA and SQIVND (reference sequence). Unmatched junction bases numbered 10, after V lost 5 bases and J lost 6 bases. This CDR3 spans 16 amino acids. DNA of the CDR3: TGTGCCAGTAGTCCCGGGACAGGGGGCTTTGAATCTGAAGCTTTCTTT. It specifies CASSPGTGGFESEAFF.

CDR3 DNA sequence: TGTGCCAGCAGCCAAGGGGCGGCGGGGAATGAGCAGTTCTTC. This codes for CASSQGAAGNEQFF. The J gene is TRBJ2-1, the V gene TRBV7-3, with D maybe TRBD2 (6 bases). Germline assignment: CDR1 SGHTA and CDR2 FQGTGA. The length of the CDR3 is 14 residues. V was trimmed by 5 bases and J by 7 bases, leaving 15 bases between them.

The chain recombines TRBV9 with TRBJ2-3; 9 bases fit TRBD1. Germline assignment: CDR1 SGDLS and CDR2 YYNGEE. Germline trimming cut 0 bases from V and 2 bases from J; bases unmatched to any gene: 10. CDR3 length equals 18 residues. CDR3 region: CASSVATGGDRATDTQYF. For the CDR3, the DNA is TGTGCCAGCAGCGTAGCTACAGGTGGGGACAGGGCCACAGATACGCAGTATTTT.

The chain joins TRBV29-1 to TRBJ2-5; D is possibly TRBD2 (5 bases). The germline CDR1 and CDR2 sequences are SQVTM and ANQGSEA. Trimming removed 2 bases from V and 2 bases from J, with 15 bases in between. The CDR3 spans 15 residues. The CDR3 DNA follows: TGCAGCGTTGAATTGGCGGGTAGAAGTCAAGAGACCCAGTACTTC. Translated, it gives CSVELAGRSQETQYF.

This chain connects TRBV5-4 to TRBJ1-4; D is possibly TRBD1 (6 bases). With 4 bases removed from V and 7 bases from J, the gap between germline ends came to 11 bases. There are 13 residues in the CDR3. Germline V gene data show CDR1 as SGHNT and CDR2 as YYREEE (reference sequence). DNA of the CDR3: TGTGCCAGCAGCACAAGACAGGTTGAAAAACTGTTTTTT. Translated, it gives CASSTRQVEKLFF. Drawing the rest from reference TRBV5-4 and TRBJ1-4, the complete variable domain is ETGVTQSPTHLIKTRGQQVTLRCSSQSGHNTVSWYQQALGQGPQFIFQYYREEENGRGNFPPRFSGLQFPNYSSELNVNALELDDSALYLCASSTRQVEKLFFGSGTQLSVL.

This clone was recorded a few times. The rearrangement uses TRBV15 and TRBJ2-1, with a possible D match to TRBD2 (5 bases). Germline-derived CDR1 and CDR2 are LNHNV and YYDKDF (reference sequence). V lost 5 bases to trimming and J lost 4 bases, with 18 bases between them. The CDR3 length is 16 residues. CDR3 nucleotides: TGTGCCACCAGCTTCAGGCTAGCACAATCATACAATGAGCAGTTCTTC. Protein: CATSFRLAQSYNEQFF.

This clone was detected once. J is TRBJ1-5 and V is TRBV27, with a weak D call TRBD1 (6 bases). This CDR3 comprises 15 residues. Trimming left V 6 bases short and J 2 bases short, with 14 bases between. Germline assignment: CDR1 MNHEY and CDR2 SMNVEV (reference sequence). The CDR3 DNA reads TGTGCCAGCAGCAAACAGGGAGGGGGCAATCAGCCCCAGCATTTT. Translating gives CASSKQGGGNQPQHF.

The V gene is TRBV28, the J gene TRBJ1-2; 8 bases align to TRBD1. CDR1 and CDR2 (germline): MDHEN, SYDVKM. With 5 bases clipped from V and 4 bases from J, the junction kept 6 bases outside the gene matches. This CDR3 is 14 amino acids long. CDR3 amino acids: CASSPTGDGYGYTF. The DNA of the CDR3 is TGTGCCAGCAGTCCGACAGGGGACGGCTATGGCTACACCTTC.